This T cell receptor (beta chain) was sequenced during a study of blood T cell repertoires in COVID-19 (dated by TCRdb to 2018 to 2020). As for the study more broadly: Samples covering the acute and convalescent phases of COVID-19 were provided by collaborators in the United States, Italy and Spain. The material from the prospective study consisted of cDNA or gDNA derived from T cells, B-cell-depleted T cells, or PBMCs. Deeply sampled blood TCRbeta repertoires from subjects exposed to, actively infected with, or recovered from COVID-19 were included in the dataset. A freely available public database, intended as a resource for researchers studying the immune response to SARS-CoV-2, is where the repertoires were released. The samples were drawn from the first 160 participants of the ongoing ImmuneRACE study and from 1,254 subjects provided by 6 global collaborators. Sample metadata almost always included a de-identified subject ID, COVID-19 status, age in years and sex. Where available, HLA class I and class II types were obtained from metadata supplied by the sample provider rather than from assay-based typing. On the study overall, not on this receptor specifically: The quantity of clinical and demographic metadata differed by source and by participant and was supplied without curation.

Worth noting for this clone: Its antigen specificity is not known. Nothing much larger sits one base from this clone, and base qualities are not available.

The CDR1 and CDR2 encoded by the germline V gene are MDHEN and SYDVKM. Including the terminal cysteine and phenylalanine, the CDR3 comprises 11 residues. The CDR3 DNA has 33 bases and is translated from base 1. Trimming removed 11 bases from V and 7 bases from J, leaving 15 bases between the germline ends. The immunoSEQ Assay, a bias-controlled multiplex PCR, was used to amplify TCRbeta CDR3 regions from genomic DNA. As for the original processing: The number of nucleated cells in each sample was estimated by amplification of reference gene primers within the assay. To quantify the absolute abundance of each unique TCRbeta CDR3 rearrangement, sequence reads were collapsed and filtered. Productive Simpson clonality was computed per sample as the square root of Simpson's diversity index over productive rearrangements. TCRdb took over this immuneACCESS table, retaining in-frame rearrangements with V and J assigned. Such tables are incomplete; in checked studies, under half of the missing clones stem from an unresolved V gene, and the remainder is unexplained. V and J calls and clone size are those listed in that table; D and trimming were worked out from the DNA. The sample data list under 200,000 clones, and more than 70% of these were observed just once. Of the sample, approximately 2.1% falls within the top ten clones.

Another Seattle source contributed samples from volunteer blood donors who had recovered from COVID-19. Collaborating institutions collected whole blood in K2EDTA tubes following their own protocols. For TCRbeta analysis, collaborator samples were shipped as frozen whole blood, as isolated PBMCs, or as DNA extracted from either sample type. The TCR sequence derives from a man aged 45-65 years who had recovered from COVID-19. The sequenced sample was peripheral blood. The rearranged chain carries TRBV28 and TRBJ2-7, with the D gene uncertain. The DNA is as follows: TGTGCCTCCAGTTCTCCGTCTGAGCAGTACTTC. This gives the protein CASSSPSEQYF. The reference TRBV28 and TRBJ2-7 proteins fill in what lies around the CDR3, so the full variable domain reads DVKVTQSSRYLVKRTGEKVFLECVQDMDHENMFWYRQDPGLGLRLIYFSYDVKMKEKGDIPEGYSVSREKKERFSLILESASTNQTSMYLCASSSPSEQYFGPGTRLTVT.